The 32 T cell receptor beta chains below come from one sample, sequenced in a study of T cell repertoires in cytomegalovirus infection. These receptors' targets are unknown. TCRdb reanalysed the reads using MiXCR and keeps one entry per CDR3 protein. The sample has approximately 910,000 distinct CDR3 sequences, approximately 30% seen once. The sequencing here drew on cultured CD8+ T cells from PBMCs, taken from culture after CMV antigen stimulation. Every receptor here comes from a human donor in good health (CMV status not recorded). Some clones in this sample may be carry-over from other donors' samples.

This clonotype was seen a single time. The chain uses TRBV4-3 and TRBJ2-2; D remains ambiguous. Germline loops: CDR1 LGHNA, CDR2 YSLEER. Trimming took off 0 bases at V and 7 bases at J, with 6 bases between the two ends. CDR3 length: 13 residues. DNA of the CDR3: TGCGCCAGCAGCCAAGATTTGCACGGGGAGCTGTTTTTT. It is translated as CASSQDLHGELFF.

The rearrangement joins TRBV13 to TRBJ2-1; 8 nucleotides match TRBD2. Germline CDR1 is PRHDT and CDR2 is FYEKMQ (reference sequence). This CDR3 contains 17 residues. The trim removed 4 bases at V and 3 bases at J, leaving 11 bases unmatched. The CDR3 reads CASSSRRSGGFYNEQFF. DNA for the CDR3: TGTGCCAGCAGCTCCCGGAGGAGCGGGGGTTTCTACAATGAGCAGTTCTTC. Supplemented by reference TRBV13 and TRBJ2-1, the full variable domain reads AAGVIQSPRHLIKEKRETATLKCYPIPRHDTVYWYQQGPGQDPQFLISFYEKMQSDKGSIPDRFSAQQFSDYHSELNMSSLELGDSALYFCASSSRRSGGFYNEQFFGPGTRLTVL.

The chain employs TRBV25-1 and TRBJ2-3, with D uncertain. CDR3 length: 16 amino acids. The ends were cut back, 3 bases at V and 0 bases at J, with 13 bases in the middle. In germline, CDR1 is MGHDK, CDR2 SYGVNS. The CDR3 reads CASSDLRRSSTDTQYF. CDR3 coding DNA: TGTGCCAGCAGTGACCTCAGGAGATCTAGCACAGATACGCAGTATTTT.

The chain carries TRBV19 and TRBJ2-7; tentative D call: TRBD1 (7 bases). The CDR3 runs 14 residues. In germline, CDR1 is LNHDA, CDR2 SQIVND (reference sequence). V shed 7 bases and J shed 3 bases, with 16 bases lying between them. The DNA of the CDR3 is TGTGCCAGTACTCCGGAGGGACAGATCTACGAGCAGTACTTC. The encoded protein is CASTPEGQIYEQYF.

The rearrangement uses TRBV24-1 and TRBJ1-5, with D hard to call. CDR3 length equals 15 residues. In germline, CDR1 is KGHDR, CDR2 SFDVKD. V was cut by 0 bases and J by 0 bases, with 5 bases left in between. The CDR3 protein is CATSDLLNSNQPQHF. CDR3 nucleotide sequence: TGTGCCACCAGTGATTTGCTGAATAGCAATCAGCCCCAGCATTTT.

This chain joins TRBV4-3 and TRBJ1-5, with D tentatively TRBD1 (6 bases). The CDR3 contains 17 residues. CDR1 is LGHNA, CDR2 YSLEER, per germline. The ends were cut back, 3 bases at V and 0 bases at J, with 15 bases in the middle. The CDR3 is CASSQVLTGASNQPQHF. The CDR3 nucleotides read TGCGCCAGCAGCCAGGTATTGACAGGTGCTAGCAATCAGCCCCAGCATTTT.

V gene TRBV7-4 combines with J gene TRBJ1-1, with D perhaps matching TRBD1 (5 bases). Between the trimmed V and J ends, which lost 5 bases and 4 bases, there was a span of 14 bases. This CDR3 spans 14 amino acids. In germline, CDR1 is SGHVT, CDR2 SQSDAQ. This CDR3 is CASSAQGVSTEAFF. DNA for the CDR3: TGTGCCAGCAGCGCCCAGGGCGTTTCCACTGAAGCTTTCTTT.

Details on this clonotype: This may stem from a read error, because a much larger clone lies one nucleotide away. This chain links TRBV27 with TRBJ1-5; D call uncertain. Trimming stripped 5 bases from V and 3 bases from J, with 20 bases between. The CDR3 extends over 17 amino acids. Germline V gene sequence: CDR1 MNHEY, CDR2 SMNVEV (reference sequence). CDR3 sequence: CASSTHLGIVNNQPQHF. CDR3 DNA: TGTGCCAGCAGTACTCACTTAGGGATAGTAAACAATCAGCCCCAGCATTTT.

This clonotype showed up many times. The gene calls are TRBV6-1 and TRBJ1-5; 10 bases map to TRBD1. V lost 6 bases, J lost 3 bases, and 11 bases stayed unmatched. CDR1 MNHNS and CDR2 SASEGT come from the germline V gene. The CDR3 length is 17 residues. CDR3 amino acids: CASRSGTGDYANQPQHF. The CDR3 region has the DNA TGTGCCAGCAGATCCGGGACAGGGGATTACGCCAATCAGCCCCAGCATTTT.

The chain has TRBV12-3 or TRBV12-4 and TRBJ1-2, with a weak D call TRBD1 (5 bases). V lost 5 bases, J lost 2 bases, and 18 bases lay in between. The CDR3 is 16 amino acids. CDR3 DNA sequence: TGTGCCAGCAGTAGCACCGGGGCCACCCTAAACTATGGCTACACCTTC. It is translated as CASSSTGATLNYGYTF.

The V gene is TRBV6-1, the J gene TRBJ1-2, with 11 bases aligning to TRBD1. In germline, CDR1 is MNHNS, CDR2 SASEGT. CDR3 length: 17 residues. V lost 4 bases to trimming and J lost 0 bases; unmatched junction nucleotides: 7. The CDR3: CASSGLRDRGTNYGYTF. As DNA, the CDR3 is TGTGCCAGCAGTGGACTCCGGGACAGGGGGACTAACTATGGCTACACCTTC.

This clonotype was detected a few times. V is TRBV6-5 and J is TRBJ2-1; 10 bases are a match to TRBD2. Germline-derived CDR1 and CDR2 are MNHEY and SVGAGI. CDR3 length equals 14 residues. Losses at the gene ends were 7 bases for V and 7 bases for J; bases not matched to a gene: 7. DNA of the CDR3: TGTGCCAGCACCCTGCCTAGCGGGGGTAATGAGCAGTTCTTC. It translates to CASTLPSGGNEQFF.

The chain combines TRBV18 with TRBJ1-2; D remains unclear. The CDR3 length is 13 residues. Trimming stripped 2 bases from V and 3 bases from J, with 7 bases between. In germline, CDR1 is KGHSH, CDR2 LQKENI. The DNA for the CDR3 is TGTGCCAGCTCACCAGGTTGGCACTATGGCTACACCTTC. The encoded protein is CASSPGWHYGYTF.

This clonotype was counted between two and nine times. V gene TRBV6-5 combines with J gene TRBJ2-1; D call uncertain. CDR3 length equals 14 residues. Trimming removed 0 bases at V and 7 bases at J, with 10 bases between. The V gene's germline CDR1 is MNHEY and CDR2 SVGAGI. CDR3 DNA: TGTGCCAGCAGTTACTCTAACGGGTGGAATGAGCAGTTCTTC. This gives the protein CASSYSNGWNEQFF.

This clonotype was recorded at least ten times. The junction departs from the called germline gene at one end, perhaps through a read error. The rearrangement joins TRBV19 to TRBJ2-1, with D perhaps TRBD1 (5 bases). This CDR3 is built from 13 residues. CDR1 is LNHDA and CDR2 is SQIVND in the germline V gene (reference sequence). CDR3 in amino acids: CASSTTGYNEQFF. The DNA for the CDR3 is TGTGCCAGCAGTACCACAGGATACAATGAGCAGTTCTTC.

This clonotype was found many times. This chain uses TRBV7-9 with TRBJ2-7; TRBD1 matches at 9 bases. V shed 5 bases, J shed 4 bases, and the junction held 9 bases outside the gene matches. CDR1 and CDR2 (germline): SEHNR, FQNEAQ (reference sequence). The length of the CDR3 is 15 residues. CDR3: CASSPGTGSFYEQYV. CDR3 nucleotide sequence: TGTGCCAGCAGCCCAGGGACAGGGAGTTTTTACGAGCAGTACGTC.

Only a few counts were recorded for this clonotype. The chain uses TRBV7-6 and TRBJ2-5; D tentatively fits TRBD1 or TRBD2 (7 bases each). Germline V gene sequence: CDR1 SGHVS, CDR2 FNYEAQ. This CDR3 region has 14 residues. V shed 6 bases and J shed 3 bases, with 14 bases lying between them. In DNA, the CDR3 is TGTGCCAGCAGATTCAGGGGGGGGGAAGAGACCCAGTACTTC. This translates into CASRFRGGEETQYF. The variable domain in full, completed from reference TRBV7-6 and TRBJ2-5, reads GAGVSQSPRYKVTKRGQDVALRCDPISGHVSLYWYRQALGQGPEFLTYFNYEAQQDKSGLPNDRFSAERPEGSISTLTIQRTEQRDSAMYRCASRFRGGEETQYFGPGTRLLVL.

This clonotype was detected only a few times. The rearrangement links TRBV29-1 to TRBJ2-1; 13 positions agree with TRBD2. Germline loops: CDR1 SQVTM, CDR2 ANQGSEA. The ends lost 4 bases at V and 5 bases at J; junction bases unmatched: 2. There are 14 residues in the CDR3. The CDR3 nucleotides read TGCAGCGTTGTAGGGACTAGCGGGGACAATGAGCAGTTCTTC. Translating gives CSVVGTSGDNEQFF.

The CDR3 protein is CASSVGQGVEKLFF. CDR3 nucleotide sequence: TGTGCCAGCAGCGTAGGACAGGGAGTTGAAAAACTGTTTTTT. This chain links TRBV9 with TRBJ1-4; 7 bases are shared with TRBD1. The CDR3 consists of 14 residues. CDR1 SGDLS and CDR2 YYNGEE come from the germline V gene. The V gene end was trimmed by 0 bases and the J gene end by 7 bases; junction bases not matched to a gene: 3. Variable domain in full (rest from reference TRBV9 and TRBJ1-4): DSGVTQTPKHLITATGQRVTLRCSPRSGDLSVYWYQQSLDQGLQFLIQYYNGEERAKGNILERFSAQQFPDLHSELNLSSLELGDSALYFCASSVGQGVEKLFFGSGTQLSVL.

The rearrangement uses TRBV29-1 and TRBJ1-2, with 9 bases identical to TRBD1. V trimming: 7 bases; J trimming: 3 bases; junction bases outside the gene matches: 6. This CDR3 has 13 residues. Germline-derived CDR1 and CDR2 are SQVTM and ANQGSEA. CDR3 loop: CSASGQGDYGYTF. The CDR3 nucleotides are TGCAGCGCTTCGGGACAGGGCGACTATGGCTACACCTTC.

In this sample, this clonotype turned up a few times. This chain uses TRBV28 with TRBJ2-5; D is perhaps TRBD1 or TRBD2 (5 bases each). Deletions cut 5 bases from V and 3 bases from J, with 19 bases between. Germline V gene sequence: CDR1 MDHEN, CDR2 SYDVKM. The CDR3 is 16 residues long. The CDR3 sequence is CASSRPDLLGEETQYF. DNA of the CDR3: TGTGCCAGCAGTCGCCCCGATTTATTGGGGGAAGAGACCCAGTACTTC.

This clonotype was recorded at least ten times. The chain couples TRBV7-6 to TRBJ1-5; 7 nucleotides agree with TRBD1. V dropped 5 bases and J dropped 4; count of bases not matched to a gene: 8. Germline V gene lookup returns CDR1 SGHVS and CDR2 FNYEAQ. CDR3 length: 15 amino acids. DNA of the CDR3: TGTGCCAGCAGCCAGAGGACAGGTCCGAATCAGCCCCAGCATTTT. This codes for CASSQRTGPNQPQHF.

This clonotype showed up just once. This chain links TRBV4-1 with TRBJ1-5; the match to TRBD1 covers 7 bases. Germline values: CDR1 MGHRA, CDR2 YSYEKL. The junction had 6 bases not matched to a gene; V was cut back by 6 bases and J by 4 bases. The CDR3 sequence is 14 residues long. The CDR3 loop is CASSSEQGNQPQHF. In nucleotides, the CDR3 is TGCGCCAGCAGTTCGGAACAGGGGAATCAGCCCCAGCATTTT.

With respect to this clonotype: Germline is not matched at one junction end, which may reflect a read error. J is TRBJ2-1 and V is TRBV7-4; maybe TRBD2 (7 bases). The CDR3 spans 15 residues. Germline CDR1 SGHVT, CDR2 SQSDAQ. The CDR3 region has the DNA TGTACCAGCAGCCGAGGGGGGGGCAACTACAATGAGCAGTTCTTC. It specifies CTSSRGGGNYNEQFF.

This rearrangement joins TRBV4-2 to TRBJ2-7; D uncertain. Germline CDR1 reads LGHNA; CDR2 reads YNFKEQ. The length of the CDR3 is 14 residues. Between the trimmed V and J ends, which lost 4 bases and 2 bases, there was a span of 12 bases. CDR3 sequence: CASSPCQVPYEQYV. The CDR3 DNA is TGTGCCAGCAGCCCCTGTCAGGTTCCCTACGAGCAGTACGTC.

This clonotype was seen more than once but under ten times. The chain joins TRBV18 to TRBJ1-1, with a possible D match to TRBD1 (6 bases). This CDR3 comprises 15 residues. The V and J ends lost 3 bases and 3 bases respectively, with 14 bases between them. CDR1 KGHSH and CDR2 LQKENI come from the germline V gene. The CDR3: CASSPGRGAHTEAFF. Written as DNA, the CDR3 is TGTGCCAGCTCACCGGGACGGGGGGCCCACACTGAAGCTTTCTTT. The full variable domain, with the rest looked up from reference TRBV18 and TRBJ1-1, is NAGVMQNPRHLVRRRGQEARLRCSPMKGHSHVYWYRQLPEEGLKFMVYLQKENIIDESGMPKERFSAEFPKEGPSILRIQQVVRGDSAAYFCASSPGRGAHTEAFFGQGTRLTVV.

Concerning this clonotype itself: An end of the junction does not agree with germline; a read error may underlie this. CDR3 protein: CASSFSGVPTDTQNF. The CDR3 coding sequence is TGTGCCAGCAGCTTCTCGGGGGTCCCCACAGATACGCAGAATTTT. V and J are TRBV5-5 and TRBJ2-3; D may be TRBD2 (6 bases). CDR3 size: 15 residues. The germline CDR1 and CDR2 sequences are SGHKS and YYEKEE (reference sequence).

This clonotype was found many times. The V and J genes are TRBV11-1 and TRBJ1-1; a weak D match, TRBD1 (5 bases). Germline V gene sequence: CDR1 SGHAT, CDR2 FQDESV (reference sequence). The CDR3 spans 18 residues. V lost 1 base to trimming and J lost 0 bases, with 18 bases between them. The CDR3 loop is CASSLENIGHRVNTEAFF. CDR3 nucleotide sequence: TGTGCCAGCAGCTTAGAAAATATAGGACACCGCGTGAACACTGAAGCTTTCTTT.

This clonotype was seen ten or more times. J is TRBJ2-3 and V is TRBV7-2; the match to TRBD2 covers 10 bases. CDR1 is SGHTA and CDR2 is FQGNSA in the germline V gene. CDR3 length equals 15 residues. Trimming removed 2 bases from V and 6 bases from J; junction bases left unmatched: 5. CDR3 coding DNA: TGTGCCAGCAGCTTACCTAGCGGGGGAGGGGATACGCAGTATTTT. Protein product: CASSLPSGGGDTQYF.

In its sample, this clonotype was seen a few times. The chain joins TRBV18 to TRBJ2-3; D gene ambiguous. Trimming left V 3 bases short and J 2 bases short, with 9 bases between. Germline CDR1 and CDR2: KGHSH and LQKENI. This CDR3 has 14 amino acids. This CDR3 is CASSPSTITDTQYF. CDR3 DNA sequence: TGTGCCAGCTCACCTTCGACAATCACAGATACGCAGTATTTT. The full variable domain, its missing parts supplied by reference TRBV18 and TRBJ2-3, is NAGVMQNPRHLVRRRGQEARLRCSPMKGHSHVYWYRQLPEEGLKFMVYLQKENIIDESGMPKERFSAEFPKEGPSILRIQQVVRGDSAAYFCASSPSTITDTQYFGPGTRLTVL.

The chain has TRBV6-1 and TRBJ1-1; TRBD1 matches 8 bases. Trimming at V came to 6 bases and at J to 6 bases, leaving 6 bases not matched to a gene. This CDR3 region has 13 residues. The germline CDR1 and CDR2 sequences are MNHNS and SASEGT. CDR3 region: CASRGEQGAEAFF. The CDR3 DNA reads as TGTGCCAGCAGGGGAGAACAGGGGGCTGAAGCTTTCTTT.

The rearrangement links TRBV5-8 to TRBJ2-1; 7 bases are shared with TRBD2. CDR1 and CDR2 from the germline V gene are SGHTS and YDEGEE. V trimming: 1 base; J trimming: 7 bases; junction bases outside the gene matches: 8. The CDR3 consists of 15 residues. DNA of the CDR3: TGTGCCAGCAGCTTGATGGCTAGCGGTCAGAATGAGCAGTTCTTC. Protein sequence: CASSLMASGQNEQFF.